This TCR beta chain is drawn from a study of CD8+ T cells in alopecia areata. Turning to the study itself: Treated patients were given 5 to 10 mg oral tofacitinib twice daily. Study findings and constraints: Mice showed clearer TCR sharing than patients did, a gap that was possibly HLA-related.

It was cDNA, reverse transcribed from extracted RNA, that served as the sequencing template. Using immunoSEQ multiplex PCR, the repertoire was profiled, and TCRdb retains in-frame clones only, with some absent. The table has around 140,000 clones, around three fifths seen once; the top ten hold 6.4%. As for this clone: Antigen specificity is unknown.

Material: CD4+ T cells sorted from blood, obtained at week 0. This receptor was identified in a human donor with alopecia areata.

This CDR3 is CASGLGAASGVTYEQYF. The DNA of the CDR3 is TGTGCCAGCGGTCTAGGGGCGGCTAGCGGGGTGACCTACGAGCAGTACTTC. V is TRBV7-4 and J is TRBJ2-7; 9 bases match TRBD2. There are 17 residues in the CDR3. The trim removed 8 bases at V and 2 bases at J, leaving 16 bases unmatched. Germline V gene data show CDR1 as SGHVT and CDR2 as SQSDAQ.